This T cell receptor (beta chain) was profiled in a study of post-analysis software for immune sequencing data. Study-level background: The cohort encompassed relapsing-remitting, secondary progressive and progressive-relapsing multiple sclerosis disease courses.

About this clonotype: The antigen is not known.

Presence of unique molecular identifiers characterized the TCR beta cDNA libraries. MiXCR, run by TCRdb on the PCR reads, gives a single entry per CDR3 protein. There are about 540,000 distinct CDR3 sequences in the sample; approximately 31% occur only once, and 6% lies in the top ten. Study-wide results and caveats: Controls had lower frequencies than patients of roughly five TRBV segments, which included TRBV5-6, TRBV5-1 and TRBV20-1. Normalized Chao1 diversity in multiple sclerosis patients fell significantly below that of controls.

The CDR3 runs 16 residues. The V end was cut by 6 bases, the J end by 4 bases, with 21 bases between. The V gene's germline CDR1 is MNHEY and CDR2 SVGAGI. This clonotype was obtained from a girl aged 2 to 17 with multiple sclerosis. V is TRBV6-5 and J is TRBJ1-2; D gene uncertain. Sequencing was performed on blood. The CDR3 DNA reads as TGTGCCAGCAGGTCAAGCAAACGTGCCGCACTCTATGGCTACACCTTC. It yields the protein CASRSSKRAALYGYTF.